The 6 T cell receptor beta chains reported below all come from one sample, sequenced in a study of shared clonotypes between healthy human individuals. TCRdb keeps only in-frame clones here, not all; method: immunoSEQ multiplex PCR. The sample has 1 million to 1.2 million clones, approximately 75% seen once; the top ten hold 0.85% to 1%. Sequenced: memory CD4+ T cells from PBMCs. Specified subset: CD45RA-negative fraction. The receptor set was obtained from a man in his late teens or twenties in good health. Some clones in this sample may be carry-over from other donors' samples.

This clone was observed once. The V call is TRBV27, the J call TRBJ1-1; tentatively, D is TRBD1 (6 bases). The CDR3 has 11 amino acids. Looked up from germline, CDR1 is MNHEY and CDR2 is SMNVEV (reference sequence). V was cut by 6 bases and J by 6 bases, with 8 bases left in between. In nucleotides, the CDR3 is TGTGCCAGCAGAAGGACAGCTGAAGCTTTCTTT. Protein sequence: CASRRTAEAFF.

CDR3 region: CASSFRPMRSTDTQYF. In DNA form, the CDR3 reads TGCGCCAGCAGCTTCAGACCGATGAGAAGCACAGATACGCAGTATTTT. V usage is TRBV5-1 and J usage is TRBJ2-3; no definite D call. The V and J ends lost 2 bases and 0 bases respectively, with 13 bases between them. CDR1 and CDR2 from the germline V gene are SGHRS and YFSETQ. The CDR3 covers 16 residues.

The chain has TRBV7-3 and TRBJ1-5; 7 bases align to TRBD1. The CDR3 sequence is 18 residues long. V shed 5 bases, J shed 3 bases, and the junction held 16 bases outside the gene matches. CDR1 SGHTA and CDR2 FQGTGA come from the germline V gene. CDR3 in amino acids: CASSQSSRDSQFNQPQHF. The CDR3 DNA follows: TGTGCCAGCAGCCAAAGTAGCAGGGACAGTCAATTCAATCAGCCCCAGCATTTT. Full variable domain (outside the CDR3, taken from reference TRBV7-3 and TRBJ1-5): GAGVSQTPSNKVTEKGKYVELRCDPISGHTALYWYRQSLGQGPEFLIYFQGTGAADDSGLPNDRFFAVRPEGSVSTLKIQRTERGDSAVYLCASSQSSRDSQFNQPQHFGDGTRLSIL.

The chain's CDR3 is CASSLVLRATLRETQYF. The CDR3 region has the DNA TGTGCCAGCAGCTTAGTATTAAGGGCCACCTTGAGAGAGACCCAGTACTTC. The rearrangement joins TRBV7-8 to TRBJ2-5, with unresolved D. From germline, CDR1 is SGHVS and CDR2 FQNEAQ. CDR3 length: 17 amino acids. Trimming cost V 1 base and J 4 bases, with 19 bases left between them.

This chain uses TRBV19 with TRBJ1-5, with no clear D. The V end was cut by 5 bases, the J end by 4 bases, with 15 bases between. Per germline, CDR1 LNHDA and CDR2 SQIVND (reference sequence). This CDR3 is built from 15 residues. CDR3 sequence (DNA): TGTGCCAGTAGTCCCTGGACGGAGTATAATCAGCCCCAGCATTTT. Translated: CASSPWTEYNQPQHF.

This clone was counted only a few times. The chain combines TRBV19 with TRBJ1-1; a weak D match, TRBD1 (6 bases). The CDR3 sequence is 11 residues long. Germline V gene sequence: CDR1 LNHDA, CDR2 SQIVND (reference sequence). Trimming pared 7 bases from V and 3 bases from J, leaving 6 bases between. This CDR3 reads CASNRDTEAFF. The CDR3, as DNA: TGTGCCAGTAACAGGGACACTGAAGCTTTCTTT.